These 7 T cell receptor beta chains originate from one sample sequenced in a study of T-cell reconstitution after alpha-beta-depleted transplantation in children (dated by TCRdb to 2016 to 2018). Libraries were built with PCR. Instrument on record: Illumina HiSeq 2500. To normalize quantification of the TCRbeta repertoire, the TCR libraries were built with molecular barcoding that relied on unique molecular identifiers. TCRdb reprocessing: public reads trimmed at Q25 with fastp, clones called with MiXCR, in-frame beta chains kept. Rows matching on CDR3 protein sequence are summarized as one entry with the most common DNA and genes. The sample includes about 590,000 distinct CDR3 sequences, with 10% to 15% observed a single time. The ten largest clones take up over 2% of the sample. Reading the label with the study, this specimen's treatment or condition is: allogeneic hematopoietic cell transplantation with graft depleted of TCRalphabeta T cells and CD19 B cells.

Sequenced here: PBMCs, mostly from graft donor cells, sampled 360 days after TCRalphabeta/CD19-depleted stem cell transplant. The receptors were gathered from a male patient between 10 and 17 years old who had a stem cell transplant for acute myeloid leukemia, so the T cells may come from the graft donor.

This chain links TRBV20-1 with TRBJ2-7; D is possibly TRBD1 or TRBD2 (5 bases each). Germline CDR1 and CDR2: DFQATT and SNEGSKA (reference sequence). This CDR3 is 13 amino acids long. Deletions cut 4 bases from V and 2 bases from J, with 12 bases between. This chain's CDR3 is CSAKWQGAYEQYF. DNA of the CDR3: TGCAGTGCTAAGTGGCAGGGAGCCTACGAGCAGTACTTC.

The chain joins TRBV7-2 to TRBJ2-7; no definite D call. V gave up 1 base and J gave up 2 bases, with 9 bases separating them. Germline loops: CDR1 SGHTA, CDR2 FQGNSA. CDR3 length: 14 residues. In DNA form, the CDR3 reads TGTGCCAGCAGCTTAGTACACAAAACCTACGAGCAGTACTTC. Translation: CASSLVHKTYEQYF.

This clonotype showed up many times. The CDR3, as DNA: TGCGCCAGCAGCCTACATGGGGACATTCCCTACAATGAGCAGTTCTTC. The encoded protein is CASSLHGDIPYNEQFF. The rearrangement links TRBV4-3 to TRBJ2-1, with D possibly TRBD1 on 6 matching bases. Germline-derived CDR1 and CDR2 are LGHNA and YSLEER. Trimming removed 4 bases at V and 2 bases at J, with 15 bases between. This CDR3 spans 16 amino acids.

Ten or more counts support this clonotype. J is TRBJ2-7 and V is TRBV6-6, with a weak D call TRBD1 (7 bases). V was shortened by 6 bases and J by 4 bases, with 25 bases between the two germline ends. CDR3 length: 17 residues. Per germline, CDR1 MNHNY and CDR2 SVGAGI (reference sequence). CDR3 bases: TGTGCCAGCAGGAATTTTTTCCTCGGACAGGAGGGGTACGAGCAGTACTTC. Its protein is CASRNFFLGQEGYEQYF.

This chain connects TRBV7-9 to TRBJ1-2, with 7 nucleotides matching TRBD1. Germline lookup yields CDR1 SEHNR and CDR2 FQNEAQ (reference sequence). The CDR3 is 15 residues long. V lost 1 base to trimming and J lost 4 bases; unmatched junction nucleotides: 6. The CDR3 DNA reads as TGTGCCAGCAGCTTAGGATCAGGGGGGAGCTATGGCTACACCTTC. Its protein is CASSLGSGGSYGYTF.

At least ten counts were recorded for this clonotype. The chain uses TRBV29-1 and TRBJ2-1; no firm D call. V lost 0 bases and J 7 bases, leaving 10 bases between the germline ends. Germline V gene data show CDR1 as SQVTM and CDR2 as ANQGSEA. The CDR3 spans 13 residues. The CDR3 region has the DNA TGCAGCGTTGAAGAGGCCCGTGGGAATGAGCAGTTCTTC. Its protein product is CSVEEARGNEQFF.

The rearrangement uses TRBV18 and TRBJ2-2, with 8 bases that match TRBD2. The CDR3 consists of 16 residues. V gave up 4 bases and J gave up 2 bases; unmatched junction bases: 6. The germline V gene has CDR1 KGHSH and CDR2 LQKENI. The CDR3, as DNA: TGTGCCAGCTCACTAAGGACTAGCCCCAACACCGGGGAGCTGTTTTTT. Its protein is CASSLRTSPNTGELFF.